This TCR beta chain originates from a study of T-cell reconstitution after alpha-beta-depleted transplantation in children. Study-wide results and caveats: The high TCRbeta diversity at day 60 in some patients came from surviving recipient T cells and thymic progenitors. The authors attributed T-cell counts and diversity one year after transplant mostly to newly produced T cells. The origin of alpha-beta T cells about two months after transplant was reportedly several hundred expanded graft clones.

This clonotype was picked up a small number of times. The target antigen is unknown. Germline lookup yields CDR1 GTSNPN and CDR2 SVGIG (reference sequence). The CDR3 is made up of 9 amino acids. V was trimmed by 5 bases and J by 6 bases, leaving 4 bases between them. Researchers prepared the TCRbeta library using unique molecular identifiers, the study reports. TCRdb re-analysed the PCR reads in MiXCR, keeping a single row per CDR3 protein. The table has 300,000 to 400,000 distinct CDR3 sequences, under 20% seen once. The specimen was PBMCs, mostly from graft donor cells, collected 360 days after TCRalphabeta/CD19-depleted stem cell transplant. The J gene is TRBJ1-2, the V gene TRBV30; D is uncertain. This receptor was taken from a male patient between 2 and 15 years old who had a stem cell transplant for acute lymphoblastic leukemia, so the T cells may come from the graft donor. The CDR3 DNA sequence: TGTGCCTGGTCCGATGGCTACACCTTC. This codes for CAWSDGYTF.